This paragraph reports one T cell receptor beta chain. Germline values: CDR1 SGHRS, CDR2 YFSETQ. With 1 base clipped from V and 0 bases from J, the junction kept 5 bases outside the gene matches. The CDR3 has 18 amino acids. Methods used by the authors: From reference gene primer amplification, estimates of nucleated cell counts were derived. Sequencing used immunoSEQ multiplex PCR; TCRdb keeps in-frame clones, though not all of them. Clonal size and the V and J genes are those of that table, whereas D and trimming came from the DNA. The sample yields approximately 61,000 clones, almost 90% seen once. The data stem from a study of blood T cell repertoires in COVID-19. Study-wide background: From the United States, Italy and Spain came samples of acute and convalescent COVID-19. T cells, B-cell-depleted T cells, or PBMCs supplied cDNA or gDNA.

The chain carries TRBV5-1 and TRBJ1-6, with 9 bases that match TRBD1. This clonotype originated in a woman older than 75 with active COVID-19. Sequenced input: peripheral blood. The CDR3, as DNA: TGCGCCAGCAGCTTGTACGGGACAGGGAGCTCCTATAATTCACCCCTCCACTTT. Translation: CASSLYGTGSSYNSPLHF.